This T cell receptor (beta chain) originates from a study of cytomegalovirus exposure and HLA in healthy donors. The donors were part of the validation cohort, which consisted of roughly 110 subjects and was separate from the first cohort of 670 or so subjects. The CDR3 consists of 17 residues. Germline V CDR1 and CDR2: SNHLY, FYNNEI. The V segment lost 1 base and the J segment 7 bases; nucleotides outside the gene matches: 12. Whole-study findings and limits: Subsequent analysis found a tendency for first-cohort TCR clusters to co-occur within the 95 to 150 validation repertoires. It was reportedly the case that the classifier diagnosed cytomegalovirus status with high specificity and sensitivity.

A note on this clone: What it binds is unknown.

TCRdb's copy holds only in-frame clones and misses some; the assay was immunoSEQ multiplex PCR. This sample has around 70,000 clones; 85% to 95% occur once, and the top ten carry less than 4%. Material for sequencing was PBMCs. This TCR was recovered from a man in his late teens or twenties in good health and CMV-seronegative. V gene TRBV2 combines with J gene TRBJ1-4, with 7 bases matching TRBD1. The DNA for the CDR3 is TGTGCCAGCAGTGAAGTAGTTTGGAGGGGGCAGGGTGAAAAACTGTTTTTT. Its protein is CASSEVVWRGQGEKLFF. Using reference TRBV2 and TRBJ1-4 for the parts outside the CDR3, the full variable domain is EPEVTQTPSHQVTQMGQEVILRCVPISNHLYFYWYRQILGQKVEFLVSFYNNEISEKSEIFDDQFSVERPDGSNFTLKIRSTKLEDSAMYFCASSEVVWRGQGEKLFFGSGTQLSVL.